Listed below are T cell receptor beta chains from one sample, sequenced in a study of CD8 T cells in Susac syndrome. TCRdb processed the immunoSEQ multiplex PCR reads anew with MiXCR; each CDR3 protein has one entry. The table shows some 180,000 distinct CDR3 sequences, with roughly 91% occurring only once. The sample taken for sequencing was CD4+ T cells from PBMCs. All receptors come from a human donor with Susac syndrome. Each CDR3 is given with its conserved first and last residue. Each record gives: V gene, clone size, D gene, J gene, CDR3 DNA, CDR3 protein. D genes are given only for firm matches. Rows give clone size only sometimes, using once, few, many, or a class for an expanded clone.

TRBV29-1	.	TRBD1	TRBJ1-5	TGCAGCGTCGGATTGGGACAGGGGGACGGGAGCAATCAGCCCCAGCATTTT	CSVGLGQGDGSNQPQHF
TRBV5-1	.	TRBD1	TRBJ2-5	TGCGCCAGCAGCCCGGGACAGGGCGTAGAGACCCAGTACTTC	CASSPGQGVETQYF
TRBV4-1	.	.	TRBJ1-6	TGCGCCAGCAGCCGCCAACAGGGAAGCTCCTATAATTCACCCCTCCACTTT	CASSRQQGSSYNSPLHF
TRBV2	.	.	TRBJ2-1	TGTGCCAGCAGTGTGGAACAGGTGGGGTTCAATGAGCAGTTCTTC	CASSVEQVGFNEQFF
TRBV27	.	TRBD2	TRBJ2-5	TGTGCCAGCAGTTTATTAGGCGGGAGAGAGACCCAGTACTTC	CASSLLGGRETQYF
TRBV6-5	.	.	TRBJ1-1	TGTGCCAGCAGTTACAACACTTACACTGAAGTTTTCTTT	CASSYNTYTEVFF
TRBV29-1	.	TRBD1	TRBJ1-4	TGCAGCGTTGAAGGGACAGGGTTCGAAAAACTGTTTTTT	CSVEGTGFEKLFF
TRBV29-1	.	.	TRBJ1-2	TGCAGCGTTTTTCGGGGAGAGGATGGCTACACCTTC	CSVFRGEDGYTF
TRBV6-1	.	.	TRBJ1-2	TGTGCCAGCAGTAGGACAGTGAACTATGGCTACACCTTC	CASSRTVNYGYTF
TRBV6-1	.	.	TRBJ2-2	TGTGCCAGCAGTGGGACGGATCTACCTGCGATTCCCGGGGAGCTGTTTTTT	CASSGTDLPAIPGELFF
TRBV7-2	.	TRBD2	TRBJ2-2	TGTGCCAGCAGCCAAGCGGGAAACACCGGGGAGCTGTTTTTT	CASSQAGNTGELFF
TRBV29-1	.	.	TRBJ2-1	TGCAGCGTTGAAGAAGATGGACAGAAGAATGAGCAGTTCTTC	CSVEEDGQKNEQFF
TRBV28	.	TRBD1	TRBJ2-1	TGTGCCAGCAGCACACCCGGGACAGGGGCTTATGAGCAGTTCTTC	CASSTPGTGAYEQFF
TRBV7-9	.	.	TRBJ2-2	TGTGCCAGCAGCTTAGCAGGGGGCACCGGGGAGCTGTTTTTT	CASSLAGGTGELFF
TRBV12-3/TRBV12-4	once	TRBD1	TRBJ1-6	TGTGCCAGCAGCTTCGACAGGGGGCGACAGTCACCCCTCCACTTT	CASSFDRGRQSPLHF
TRBV27	.	.	TRBJ2-7	TGTGCCAGCAGTTTATCCGCTAGCGCAATCTCCTACGAGCAGTACTTC	CASSLSASAISYEQYF
TRBV12-3/TRBV12-4	.	.	TRBJ1-2	TGTGCCAGCAGTGCTAATGTCGAGGGTTATGGCTACACCTTC	CASSANVEGYGYTF
TRBV5-6	once	.	TRBJ1-1	TGTGCCAGCAGCCGTATACGACAGCAAAATGAAGCTTTCTTT	CASSRIRQQNEAFF
TRBV6-6	.	TRBD2	TRBJ2-3	TGTGCCAGCAGACCTCCGACTAGCGGGGTATCAGATACGCAGTATTTT	CASRPPTSGVSDTQYF
TRBV28	.	.	TRBJ1-3	TGTGCCAGCAGCGGATTTGGACACCCAAGCTCTGGAAACACCATATATTTT	CASSGFGHPSSGNTIYF
TRBV19	.	.	TRBJ1-1	TGTGCCAGTATTCCCGGCGGGGGACGGAACACTGAAGCTTTCTTT	CASIPGGGRNTEAFF
TRBV5-1	once	.	TRBJ2-2	TGCGCCAGCAGCTTGGAAGGGGGGAACACCGGGGAGCTGTTTTTT	CASSLEGGNTGELFF
TRBV20-1	once	.	TRBJ2-7	TGCAGTGCGACCCCCGGTGGAACGTACGAGCAGTACTTC	CSATPGGTYEQYF